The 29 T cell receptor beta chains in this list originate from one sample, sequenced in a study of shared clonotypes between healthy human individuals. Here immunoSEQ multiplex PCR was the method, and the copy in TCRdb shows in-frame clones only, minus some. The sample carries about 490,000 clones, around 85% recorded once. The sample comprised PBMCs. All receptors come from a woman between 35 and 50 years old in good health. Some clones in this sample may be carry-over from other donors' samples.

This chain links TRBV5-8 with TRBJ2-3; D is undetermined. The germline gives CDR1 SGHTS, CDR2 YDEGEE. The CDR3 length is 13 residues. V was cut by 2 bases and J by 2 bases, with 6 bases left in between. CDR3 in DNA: TGTGCCAGCAGCTTTGACTCCACAGATACGCAGTATTTT. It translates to CASSFDSTDTQYF.

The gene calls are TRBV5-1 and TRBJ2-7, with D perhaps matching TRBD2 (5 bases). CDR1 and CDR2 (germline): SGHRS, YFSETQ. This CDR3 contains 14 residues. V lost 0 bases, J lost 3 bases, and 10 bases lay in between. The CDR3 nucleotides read TGCGCCAGCAGCTTGGCAGGAGGCCACTACGAGCAGTACTTC. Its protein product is CASSLAGGHYEQYF.

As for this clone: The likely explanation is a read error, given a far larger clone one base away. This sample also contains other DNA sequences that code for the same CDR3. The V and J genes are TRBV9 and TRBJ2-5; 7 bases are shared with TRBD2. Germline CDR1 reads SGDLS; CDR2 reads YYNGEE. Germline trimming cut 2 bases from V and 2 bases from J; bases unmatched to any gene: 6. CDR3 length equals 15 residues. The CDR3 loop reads CASSVGDYSQETQYF. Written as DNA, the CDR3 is TGTGCCAGCAGCGTGGGGGACTATTCTCAAGAGACCCAGTACTTC. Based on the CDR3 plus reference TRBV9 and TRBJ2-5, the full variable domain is DSGVTQTPKHLITATGQRVTLRCSPRSGDLSVYWYQQSLDQGLQFLIQYYNGEERAKGNILERFSAQQFPDLHSELNLSSLELGDSALYFCASSVGDYSQETQYFGPGTRLLVL.

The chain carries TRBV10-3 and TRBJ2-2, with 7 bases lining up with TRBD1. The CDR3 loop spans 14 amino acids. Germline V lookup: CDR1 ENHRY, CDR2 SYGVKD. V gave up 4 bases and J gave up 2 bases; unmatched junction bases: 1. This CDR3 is CAISGTGNTGELFF. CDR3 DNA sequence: TGTGCCATCAGTGGGACAGGTAACACCGGGGAGCTGTTTTTT.

CDR3 sequence (DNA): TGTGCCAGCAGCCCCAACGACAGGGGGGTCTATGGCTACACCTTC. The encoded protein is CASSPNDRGVYGYTF. The chain employs TRBV7-8 and TRBJ1-2, with 9 nucleotides matching TRBD1. Germline V gives CDR1 SGHVS, CDR2 FQNEAQ. Trimming took 5 bases from V and 4 from J; bases not matched to a gene: 8. The CDR3 is 15 amino acids.

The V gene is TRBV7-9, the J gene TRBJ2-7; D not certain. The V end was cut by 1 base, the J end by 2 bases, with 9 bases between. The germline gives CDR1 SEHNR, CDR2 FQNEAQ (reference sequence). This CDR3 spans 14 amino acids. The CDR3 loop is CASSLGTEPYEQYF. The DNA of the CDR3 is TGTGCCAGCAGCTTAGGCACAGAGCCCTACGAGCAGTACTTC.

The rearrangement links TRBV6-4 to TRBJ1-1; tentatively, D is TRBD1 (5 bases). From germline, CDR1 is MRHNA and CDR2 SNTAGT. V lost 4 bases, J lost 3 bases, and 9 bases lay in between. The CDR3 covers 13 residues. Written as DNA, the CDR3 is TGTGCCAGCAGTGCCCGGGGGGACACTGAAGCTTTCTTT. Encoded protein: CASSARGDTEAFF.

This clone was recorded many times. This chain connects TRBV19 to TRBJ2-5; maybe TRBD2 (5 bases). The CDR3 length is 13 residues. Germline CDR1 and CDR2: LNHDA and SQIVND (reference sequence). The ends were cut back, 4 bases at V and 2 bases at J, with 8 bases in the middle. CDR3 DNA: TGTGCCAGTAGTACTAGCACACAAGAGACCCAGTACTTC. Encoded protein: CASSTSTQETQYF.

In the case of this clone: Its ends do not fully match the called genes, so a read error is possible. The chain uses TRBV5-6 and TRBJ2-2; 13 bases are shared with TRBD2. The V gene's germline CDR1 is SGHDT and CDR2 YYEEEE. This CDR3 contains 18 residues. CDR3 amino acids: CARSLGGAGLAGTGELFF. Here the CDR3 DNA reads TGTGCCCGCAGCTTGGGGGGCGCGGGACTAGCGGGGACCGGGGAGCTGTTTTTT.

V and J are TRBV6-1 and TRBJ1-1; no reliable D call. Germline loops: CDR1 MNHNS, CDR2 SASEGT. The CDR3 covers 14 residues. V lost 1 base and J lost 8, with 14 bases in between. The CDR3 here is CASSEVRVVWEAFF. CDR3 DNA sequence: TGTGCCAGCAGTGAAGTTCGGGTCGTCTGGGAAGCTTTCTTT.

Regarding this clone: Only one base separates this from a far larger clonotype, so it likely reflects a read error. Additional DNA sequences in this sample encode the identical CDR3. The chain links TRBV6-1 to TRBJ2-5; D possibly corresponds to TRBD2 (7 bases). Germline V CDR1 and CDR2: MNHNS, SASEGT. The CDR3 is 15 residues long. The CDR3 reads CASSEAEGGLGTQYF. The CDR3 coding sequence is TGTGCAAGCAGTGAAGCGGAGGGGGGGTTAGGGACCCAGTACTTC.

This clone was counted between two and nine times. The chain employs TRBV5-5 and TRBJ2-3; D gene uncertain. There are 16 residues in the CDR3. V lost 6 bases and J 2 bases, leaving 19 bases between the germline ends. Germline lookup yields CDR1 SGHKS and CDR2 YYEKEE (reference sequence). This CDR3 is CASNPITETFTDTQYF. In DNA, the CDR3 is TGTGCCAGCAACCCGATCACAGAGACCTTCACAGATACGCAGTATTTT.

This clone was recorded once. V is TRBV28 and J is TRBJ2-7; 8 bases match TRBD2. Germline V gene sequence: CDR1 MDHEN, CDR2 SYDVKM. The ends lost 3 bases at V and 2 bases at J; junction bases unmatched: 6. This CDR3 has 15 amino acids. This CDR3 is CASSFFRGGAYEQYF. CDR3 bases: TGTGCCAGCAGTTTCTTTCGGGGGGGCGCCTACGAGCAGTACTTC.

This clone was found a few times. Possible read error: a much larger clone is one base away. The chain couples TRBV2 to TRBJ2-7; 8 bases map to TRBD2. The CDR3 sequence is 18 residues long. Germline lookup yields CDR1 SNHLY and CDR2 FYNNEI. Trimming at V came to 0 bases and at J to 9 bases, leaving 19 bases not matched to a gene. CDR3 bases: TGTGCCAGCAGTGAAGCGCTTCGGGGGGGTTCGCTTTCTGACGGGCAGTACTTC. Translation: CASSEALRGGSLSDGQYF.

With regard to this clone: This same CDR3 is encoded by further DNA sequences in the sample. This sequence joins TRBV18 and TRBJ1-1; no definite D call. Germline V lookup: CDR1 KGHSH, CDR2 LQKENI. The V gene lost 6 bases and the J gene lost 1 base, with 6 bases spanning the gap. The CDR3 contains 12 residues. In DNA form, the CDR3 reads TGTGCCAGCTCGCCTCAGAACACTGAAGCTTTCTTT. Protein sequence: CASSPQNTEAFF. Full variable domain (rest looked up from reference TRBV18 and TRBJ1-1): NAGVMQNPRHLVRRRGQEARLRCSPMKGHSHVYWYRQLPEEGLKFMVYLQKENIIDESGMPKERFSAEFPKEGPSILRIQQVVRGDSAAYFCASSPQNTEAFFGQGTRLTVV.

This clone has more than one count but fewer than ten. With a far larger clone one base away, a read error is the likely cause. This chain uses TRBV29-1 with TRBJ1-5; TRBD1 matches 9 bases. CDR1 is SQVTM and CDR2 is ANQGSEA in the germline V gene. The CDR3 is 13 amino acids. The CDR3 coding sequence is TGCAACGTTGCGGACAGGGGCGATCAGCCCCAGCATTTT. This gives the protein CNVADRGDQPQHF.

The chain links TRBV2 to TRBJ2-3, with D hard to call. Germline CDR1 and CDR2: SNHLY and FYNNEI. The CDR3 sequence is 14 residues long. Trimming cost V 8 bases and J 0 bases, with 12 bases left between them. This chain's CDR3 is CASGQDRSTDTQYF. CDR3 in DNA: TGTGCCAGCGGGCAGGATCGTAGCACAGATACGCAGTATTTT.

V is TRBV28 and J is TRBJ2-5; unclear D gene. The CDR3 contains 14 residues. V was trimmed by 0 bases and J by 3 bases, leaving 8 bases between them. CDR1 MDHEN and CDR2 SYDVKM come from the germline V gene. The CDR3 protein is CASSLWSAEETQYF. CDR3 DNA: TGTGCCAGCAGTTTATGGTCGGCAGAAGAGACCCAGTACTTC. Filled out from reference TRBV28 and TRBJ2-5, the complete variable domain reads DVKVTQSSRYLVKRTGEKVFLECVQDMDHENMFWYRQDPGLGLRLIYFSYDVKMKEKGDIPEGYSVSREKKERFSLILESASTNQTSMYLCASSLWSAEETQYFGPGTRLLVL.

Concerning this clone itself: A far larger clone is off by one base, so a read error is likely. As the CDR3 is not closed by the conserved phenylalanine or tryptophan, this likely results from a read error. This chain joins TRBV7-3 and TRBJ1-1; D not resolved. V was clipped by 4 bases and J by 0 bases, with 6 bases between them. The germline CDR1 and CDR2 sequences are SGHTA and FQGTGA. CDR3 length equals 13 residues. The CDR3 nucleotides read TGTGCCAGCAGCTCACTAATGAACACTGAAGCTTTCCTT. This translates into CASSSLMNTEAFL.

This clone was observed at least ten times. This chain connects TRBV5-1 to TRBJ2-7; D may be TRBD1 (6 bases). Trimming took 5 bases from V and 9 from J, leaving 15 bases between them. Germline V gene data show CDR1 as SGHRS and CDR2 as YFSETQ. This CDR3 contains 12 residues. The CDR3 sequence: CASSPQGNVQYF. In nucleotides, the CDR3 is TGCGCCAGCAGTCCCCAGGGGAATGTGCAGTACTTC.

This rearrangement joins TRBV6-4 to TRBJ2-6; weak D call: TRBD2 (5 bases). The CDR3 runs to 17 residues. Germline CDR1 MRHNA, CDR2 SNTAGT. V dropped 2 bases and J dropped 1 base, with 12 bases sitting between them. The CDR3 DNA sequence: TGTGCCAGCAGTGACCAGTCACCGGGGTCTGGGGCCAACGTCCTGACTTTC. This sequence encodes CASSDQSPGSGANVLTF.

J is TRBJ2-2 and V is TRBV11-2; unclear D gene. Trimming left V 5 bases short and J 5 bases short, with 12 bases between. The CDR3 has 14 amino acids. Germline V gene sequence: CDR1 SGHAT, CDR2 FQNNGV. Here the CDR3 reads CASSLTTWTGELFF. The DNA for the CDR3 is TGTGCCAGCAGCCTAACCACATGGACCGGGGAGCTGTTTTTT.

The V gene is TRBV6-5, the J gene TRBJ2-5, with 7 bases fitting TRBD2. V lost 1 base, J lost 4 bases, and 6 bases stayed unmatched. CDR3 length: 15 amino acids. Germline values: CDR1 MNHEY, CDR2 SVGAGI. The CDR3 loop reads CASSYLTAGAETQYF. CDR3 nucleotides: TGTGCCAGCAGTTACTTGACGGCGGGAGCAGAGACCCAGTACTTC.

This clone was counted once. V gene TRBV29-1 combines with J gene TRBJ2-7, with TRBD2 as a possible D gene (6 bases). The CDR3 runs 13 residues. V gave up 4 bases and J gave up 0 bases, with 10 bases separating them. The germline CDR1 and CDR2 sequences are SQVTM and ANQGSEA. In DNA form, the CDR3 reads TGCAGCGTTGGTAAAGCGGGCTCCTACGAGCAGTACTTC. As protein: CSVGKAGSYEQYF.

In DNA, the CDR3 is TGTGCCAGCAGCGGTAGCACAGATACGCAGTATTTT. This codes for CASSGSTDTQYF. The rearrangement uses TRBV2 and TRBJ2-3; D is ambiguous. Germline lookup yields CDR1 SNHLY and CDR2 FYNNEI. The CDR3 is 12 amino acids. V was clipped by 6 bases and J by 0 bases, with 4 bases between them. The full variable domain, in which reference TRBV2 and TRBJ2-3 provide the parts outside the CDR3, is EPEVTQTPSHQVTQMGQEVILRCVPISNHLYFYWYRQILGQKVEFLVSFYNNEISEKSEIFDDQFSVERPDGSNFTLKIRSTKLEDSAMYFCASSGSTDTQYFGPGTRLTVL.

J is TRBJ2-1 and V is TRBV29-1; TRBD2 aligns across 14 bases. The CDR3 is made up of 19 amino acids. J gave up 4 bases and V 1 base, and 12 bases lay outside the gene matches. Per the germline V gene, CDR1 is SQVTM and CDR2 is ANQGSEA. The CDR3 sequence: CSVEGTTSGRAGRYNEQFF. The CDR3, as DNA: TGCAGCGTTGAAGGCACGACTAGCGGGAGGGCCGGGCGGTACAATGAGCAGTTCTTC.

CDR3 loop: CASSYSAGVGYEQYF. CDR3 DNA sequence: TGTGCCAGCAGTTACTCGGCGGGAGTCGGTTACGAGCAGTACTTC. J is TRBJ2-7 and V is TRBV6-5; 7 nucleotides match TRBD2. The V gene's germline CDR1 is MNHEY and CDR2 SVGAGI. The CDR3 is made up of 15 amino acids. Trimming cost V 0 bases and J 4 bases; bases outside gene matches: 6.

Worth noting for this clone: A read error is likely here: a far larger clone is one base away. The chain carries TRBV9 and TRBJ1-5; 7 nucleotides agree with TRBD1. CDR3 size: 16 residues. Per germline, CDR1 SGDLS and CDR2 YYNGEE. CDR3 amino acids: CASSSKRYGGGQHQHF. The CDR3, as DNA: TGTGCCAGCAGCTCCAAGAGGTACGGAGGGGGCCAGCACCAGCATTTT.

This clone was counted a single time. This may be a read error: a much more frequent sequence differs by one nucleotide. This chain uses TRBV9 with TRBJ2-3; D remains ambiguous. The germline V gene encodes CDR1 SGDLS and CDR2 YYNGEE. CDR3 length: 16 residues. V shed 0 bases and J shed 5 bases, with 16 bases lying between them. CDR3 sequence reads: CASSVGSATRIDTQYF. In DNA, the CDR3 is TGTGCCAGCAGCGTAGGGTCAGCAACGCGCATAGATACGCAGTATTTT.